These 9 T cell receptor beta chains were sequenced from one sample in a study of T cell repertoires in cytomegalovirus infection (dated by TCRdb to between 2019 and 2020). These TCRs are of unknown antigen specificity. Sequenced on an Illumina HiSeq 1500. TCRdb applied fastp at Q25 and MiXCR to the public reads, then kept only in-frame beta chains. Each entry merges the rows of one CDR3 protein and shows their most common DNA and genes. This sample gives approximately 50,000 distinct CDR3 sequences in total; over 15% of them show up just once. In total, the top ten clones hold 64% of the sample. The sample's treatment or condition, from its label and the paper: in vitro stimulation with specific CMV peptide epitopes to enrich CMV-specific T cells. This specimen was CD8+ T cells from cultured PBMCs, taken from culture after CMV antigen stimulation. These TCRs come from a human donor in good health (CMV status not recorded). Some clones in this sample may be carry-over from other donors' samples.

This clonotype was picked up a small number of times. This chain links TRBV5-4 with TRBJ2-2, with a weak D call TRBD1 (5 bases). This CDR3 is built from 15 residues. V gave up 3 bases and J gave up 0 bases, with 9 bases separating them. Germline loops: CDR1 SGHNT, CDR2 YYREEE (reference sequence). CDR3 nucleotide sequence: TGTGCCAGCAGCTCCGACAGCCCGAACACCGGGGAGCTGTTTTTT. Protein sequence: CASSSDSPNTGELFF.

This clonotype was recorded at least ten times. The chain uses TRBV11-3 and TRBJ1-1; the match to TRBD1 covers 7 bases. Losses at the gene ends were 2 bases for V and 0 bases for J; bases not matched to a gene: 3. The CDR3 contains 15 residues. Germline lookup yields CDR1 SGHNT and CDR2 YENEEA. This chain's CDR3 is CASSLSQGVNTEAFF. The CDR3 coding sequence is TGTGCCAGCAGCTTATCGCAGGGGGTGAACACTGAAGCTTTCTTT.

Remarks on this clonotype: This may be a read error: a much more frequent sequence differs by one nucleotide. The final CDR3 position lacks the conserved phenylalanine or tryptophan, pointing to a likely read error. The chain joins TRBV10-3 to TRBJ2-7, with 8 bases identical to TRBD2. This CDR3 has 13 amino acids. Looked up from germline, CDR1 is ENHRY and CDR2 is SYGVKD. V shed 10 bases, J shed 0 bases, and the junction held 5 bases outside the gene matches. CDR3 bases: TGTGCCACCGCAGCGGGGGACTCCTACGAGCAGTACTTA. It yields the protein CATAAGDSYEQYL.

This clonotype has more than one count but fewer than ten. This CDR3 is CASSLGGQPKNIQYF. CDR3 DNA sequence: TGTGCCAGCAGCCTGGGGGGACAGCCAAAAAACATTCAGTACTTC. The chain has TRBV7-9 and TRBJ2-4; TRBD1 is a possible D gene (7 bases). Trimming pared 5 bases from V and 4 bases from J, leaving 15 bases between. Germline lookup yields CDR1 SEHNR and CDR2 FQNEAQ (reference sequence). The length of the CDR3 is 15 residues.

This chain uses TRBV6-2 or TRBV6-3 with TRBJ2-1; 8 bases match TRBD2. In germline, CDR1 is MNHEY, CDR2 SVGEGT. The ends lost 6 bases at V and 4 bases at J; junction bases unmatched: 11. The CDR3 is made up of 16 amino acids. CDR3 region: CASSLGAGGRYNEQFF. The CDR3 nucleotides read TGTGCCAGCAGCCTAGGTGCGGGAGGACGATACAATGAGCAGTTCTTC.

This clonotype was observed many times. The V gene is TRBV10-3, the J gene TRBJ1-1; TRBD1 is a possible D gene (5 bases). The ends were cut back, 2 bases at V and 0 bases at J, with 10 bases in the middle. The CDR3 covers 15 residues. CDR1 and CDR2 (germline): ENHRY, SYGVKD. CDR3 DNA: TGTGCCATCAGTGAGCGGACACAGATGAACACTGAAGCTTTCTTT. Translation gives CAISERTQMNTEAFF.

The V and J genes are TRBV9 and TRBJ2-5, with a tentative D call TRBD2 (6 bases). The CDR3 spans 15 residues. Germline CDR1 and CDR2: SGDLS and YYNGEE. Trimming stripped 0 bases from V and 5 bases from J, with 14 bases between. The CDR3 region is CASSVASGGRETQYF. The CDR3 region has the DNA TGTGCCAGCAGCGTAGCTTCCGGAGGGAGGGAGACCCAGTACTTC.

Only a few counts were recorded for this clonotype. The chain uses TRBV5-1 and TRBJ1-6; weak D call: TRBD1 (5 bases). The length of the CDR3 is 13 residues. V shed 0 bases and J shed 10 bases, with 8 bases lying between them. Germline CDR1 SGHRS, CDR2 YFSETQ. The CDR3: CASSLDGDSPLHF. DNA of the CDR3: TGCGCCAGCAGCTTGGACGGGGACTCACCCCTCCACTTT.

This CDR3 reads CASSFLPGQGNTGELFF. Here the CDR3 DNA reads TGTGCCAGCAGTTTTCTCCCGGGACAGGGGAACACCGGGGAGCTGTTTTTT. The chain carries TRBV7-8 and TRBJ2-2, with 9 bases matching TRBD1. This CDR3 has 17 amino acids. Germline V gives CDR1 SGHVS, CDR2 FQNEAQ. The ends lost 6 bases at V and 1 base at J; junction bases unmatched: 9.